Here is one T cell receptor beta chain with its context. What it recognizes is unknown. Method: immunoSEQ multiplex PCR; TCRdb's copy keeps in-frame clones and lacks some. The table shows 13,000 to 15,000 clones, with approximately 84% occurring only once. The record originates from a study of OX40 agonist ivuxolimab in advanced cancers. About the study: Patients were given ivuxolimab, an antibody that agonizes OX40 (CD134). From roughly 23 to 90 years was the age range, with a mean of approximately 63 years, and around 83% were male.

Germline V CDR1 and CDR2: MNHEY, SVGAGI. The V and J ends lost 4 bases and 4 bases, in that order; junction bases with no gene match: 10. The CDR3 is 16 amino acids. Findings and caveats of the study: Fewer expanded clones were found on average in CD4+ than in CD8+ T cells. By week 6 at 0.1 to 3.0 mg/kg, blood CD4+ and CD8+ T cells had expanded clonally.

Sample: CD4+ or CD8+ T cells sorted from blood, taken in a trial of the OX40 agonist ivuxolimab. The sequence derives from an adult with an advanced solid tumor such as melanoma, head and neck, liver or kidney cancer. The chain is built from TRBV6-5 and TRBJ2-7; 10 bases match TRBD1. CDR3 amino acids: CASSSLGTGAYYEQYF. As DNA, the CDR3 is TGTGCCAGCAGTTCTCTCGGGACAGGGGCATATTACGAGCAGTACTTC.